Each of the 29 T cell receptor beta chains below was sequenced from the same sample in a study of blood T cells in healthy people across ages. A second PCR, run for about 6 to 11 cycles, used a sample-barcoded 5' primer plus a J-beta primer mix. One entry per CDR3 protein, called by TCRdb with MiXCR from the 5' RACE reads. Of about 620,000 distinct CDR3 sequences in the sample, under 65% were seen once. Sequences were obtained from blood. The receptor set was obtained from a woman over 75 in good health.

This clonotype was counted only a few times. The J gene is TRBJ1-1, the V gene TRBV9; tentatively, D is TRBD1 (6 bases). The CDR3 loop spans 14 amino acids. CDR1 SGDLS and CDR2 YYNGEE come from the germline V gene. The ends were cut back, 4 bases at V and 4 bases at J, with 14 bases in the middle. CDR3 amino acids: CASSPRPGVTEAFF. Written as DNA, the CDR3 is TGTGCCAGCAGCCCCCGTCCAGGGGTCACTGAAGCTTTCTTT.

V is TRBV15 and J is TRBJ2-7; 11 bases fit TRBD2. Trimming took 1 base from V and 5 from J; bases not matched to a gene: 7. The CDR3 spans 16 residues. Germline V lookup: CDR1 LNHNV, CDR2 YYDKDF (reference sequence). The CDR3 loop reads CATSRGGLAGVHEQYF. As DNA, the CDR3 is TGTGCCACCAGCAGAGGCGGACTAGCGGGCGTTCACGAGCAGTACTTC.

The table lists this clonotype with a few counts. V and J are TRBV3-1 and TRBJ2-2; D remains unclear. Trimming cost V 3 bases and J 4 bases, with 9 bases left between them. Germline lookup yields CDR1 LGHDT and CDR2 YNNKEL (reference sequence). The CDR3 covers 14 residues. The CDR3: CASSQGSSTGELFF. CDR3 nucleotides: TGTGCCAGCAGCCAGGGAAGTTCCACCGGGGAGCTGTTTTTT.

Notes on this clonotype: A much larger clone is a single base away; this may be a read error. The chain uses TRBV12-3 or TRBV12-4 and TRBJ2-3; no clear D. Trimming removed 8 bases from V and 5 bases from J, with 17 bases in between. The CDR3 sequence is 14 residues long. Written as DNA, the CDR3 is TGTGCCAGCCAGTTCGGAGTGACGGGAGATACGCAGTATTTT. This codes for CASQFGVTGDTQYF.

Concerning this clonotype: With a much larger clone just one base away, this may be a read error. This chain links TRBV27 with TRBJ2-3, with D possibly TRBD2 on 5 matching bases. This CDR3 spans 16 amino acids. V lost 6 bases, J lost 3 bases, and 19 bases lay in between. Germline CDR1 is MNHEY and CDR2 is SMNVEV (reference sequence). This CDR3 is CASSPAGKPRTDTQYF. The CDR3 coding sequence is TGTGCCAGCAGCCCGGCGGGCAAACCTAGAACAGATACGCAGTATTTT.

This clonotype was recorded a few times. The chain carries TRBV9 and TRBJ2-5; maybe TRBD1 (6 bases). Between the trimmed V and J ends, which lost 3 bases and 5 bases, there was a span of 11 bases. Germline CDR1 reads SGDLS; CDR2 reads YYNGEE. The CDR3 consists of 13 residues. The CDR3 DNA sequence: TGTGCCAGCAGCGCTGGGACAAGGGAGACCCAGTACTTC. Its protein is CASSAGTRETQYF.

This clonotype was detected once. The chain links TRBV5-1 to TRBJ2-1, with D tentatively TRBD2 (6 bases). Germline V CDR1 and CDR2: SGHRS, YFSETQ. This CDR3 comprises 13 residues. V was shortened by 3 bases and J by 5 bases, with 9 bases between the two germline ends. CDR3 nucleotides: TGCGCCAGCAGCTATGGGACTCACAATGAGCAGTTCTTC. As protein: CASSYGTHNEQFF. The variable domain in full, with the rest retrieved from reference TRBV5-1 and TRBJ2-1, is KAGVTQTPRYLIKTRGQQVTLSCSPISGHRSVSWYQQTPGQGLQFLFEYFSETQRNKGNFPGRFSGRQFSNSRSEMNVSTLELGDSALYLCASSYGTHNEQFFGPGTRLTVL.

This clonotype was seen repeatedly, ten times or more. The chain recombines TRBV24-1 with TRBJ2-1; no clear D. With 5 bases removed from V and 0 bases from J, the gap between germline ends came to 10 bases. CDR1 is KGHDR and CDR2 is SFDVKD in the germline V gene. The CDR3 contains 15 residues. The CDR3 DNA follows: TGTGCCACCAGTGGTTATCTAAACTCCTACAATGAGCAGTTCTTC. It is translated as CATSGYLNSYNEQFF.

V and J are TRBV7-2 and TRBJ1-6, with D unclear. Germline loops: CDR1 SGHTA, CDR2 FQGNSA. This CDR3 contains 16 residues. The V and J ends lost 6 bases and 9 bases respectively, with 21 bases between them. The CDR3 loop reads CASSNGHIRRGSPLHF. The CDR3 DNA reads as TGTGCCAGCAGTAATGGCCATATCCGACGGGGTTCACCCCTCCACTTT.

This clonotype was detected ten times or more. V usage is TRBV20-1 and J usage is TRBJ2-1, with D unresolved. This CDR3 comprises 11 residues. V shed 3 bases and J shed 9 bases, with 9 bases lying between them. CDR1 is DFQATT, CDR2 SNEGSKA, per germline (reference sequence). CDR3 loop: CSARAVGEQFF. The CDR3 DNA reads TGCAGTGCTAGGGCGGTCGGTGAGCAGTTCTTC.

This clonotype was counted at least ten times. V usage is TRBV20-1 and J usage is TRBJ2-5; D call uncertain. The CDR3 runs 15 residues. Germline CDR1 and CDR2: DFQATT and SNEGSKA (reference sequence). Trimming removed 3 bases at V and 0 bases at J, with 14 bases between. The chain's CDR3 is CSARSESPYQETQYF. The CDR3 region has the DNA TGCAGTGCTAGGTCCGAGTCCCCGTACCAAGAGACCCAGTACTTC.

Concerning this clonotype itself: A read error is possible here, since a much larger clone lies one base away. CDR3 sequence (DNA): TGCGCCAGCCAAGACTTTTTGGGAGGGAGGCTCGATGAGGAGTTCTTC. Encoded protein: CASQDFLGGRLDEEFF. The rearrangement links TRBV5-5 to TRBJ2-1; 7 nucleotides line up with TRBD2. Germline values: CDR1 SGHKS, CDR2 YYEKEE (reference sequence). There are 16 residues in the CDR3.

This clonotype was recorded many times. V is TRBV30 and J is TRBJ2-5; 10 bases match TRBD1. Germline loops: CDR1 GTSNPN, CDR2 SVGIG (reference sequence). The CDR3 spans 16 residues. V lost 2 bases, J lost 3 bases, and 9 bases stayed unmatched. For the CDR3, the DNA is TGTGCCTGGAGTAAAAAAGCCGGGACAGGGGAAGAGACCCAGTACTTC. This translates into CAWSKKAGTGEETQYF.

V is TRBV7-9 and J is TRBJ2-4; a possible D gene is TRBD2 (5 bases). In germline, CDR1 is SEHNR, CDR2 FQNEAQ (reference sequence). This CDR3 has 13 residues. Between the trimmed V and J ends, which lost 5 bases and 7 bases, there was a span of 12 bases. This CDR3 is CASSLGESNIQYF. CDR3 nucleotide sequence: TGTGCCAGCAGCCTCGGGGAGTCCAACATTCAGTACTTC.

As for this clonotype: Possible read error: a much larger clone is one base away. V gene TRBV9 combines with J gene TRBJ2-1, with a possible D match to TRBD2 (5 bases). The CDR3 is made up of 13 amino acids. Germline V gene sequence: CDR1 SGDLS, CDR2 YYNGEE. Trimming took 3 bases from V and 9 from J, leaving 13 bases between them. CDR3 region: CASSATPGSEQFF. The DNA of the CDR3 is TGTGCCAGCAGCGCCACGCCGGGGTCTGAGCAGTTCTTC.

The chain couples TRBV7-8 to TRBJ1-2; 12 bases map to TRBD1. The germline gives CDR1 SGHVS, CDR2 FQNEAQ. This CDR3 region has 16 residues. V trimming: 5 bases; J trimming: 6 bases; junction bases outside the gene matches: 10. The CDR3, as DNA: TGTGCCAGCAGCCCCGGGACAGGGGGCGCGGGGGATGGCTACACCTTC. Encoded protein: CASSPGTGGAGDGYTF.

This clonotype was observed at least ten times. This chain connects TRBV6-5 to TRBJ2-5, with a possible D match to TRBD1 (6 bases). Germline CDR1 and CDR2: MNHEY and SVGAGI. CDR3 size: 12 residues. V was clipped by 8 bases and J by 3 bases, with 10 bases between them. The CDR3 nucleotides are TGTGCCAGCGAGGACAGTAAAGAGACCCAGTACTTC. Translating gives CASEDSKETQYF.

The rearrangement links TRBV20-1 to TRBJ1-2; D ambiguous. Germline values: CDR1 DFQATT, CDR2 SNEGSKA (reference sequence). The CDR3 has 13 amino acids. The V gene lost 4 bases and the J gene lost 4 bases, with 13 bases spanning the gap. The CDR3 protein is CSAISEGLYGYTF. Written as DNA, the CDR3 is TGCAGTGCTATATCGGAGGGCCTCTATGGCTACACCTTC.

Remarks on this clonotype: Just one base apart from a much larger clone, this may be a read error. This chain uses TRBV20-1 with TRBJ2-3, with a tentative D call TRBD2 (6 bases). The ends were cut back, 5 bases at V and 9 bases at J, with 21 bases in the middle. This CDR3 region has 14 residues. Germline CDR1 DFQATT, CDR2 SNEGSKA (reference sequence). The CDR3 here is CSAVSTRMRLTQYF. Written as DNA, the CDR3 is TGCAGTGCTGTATCGACTAGAATGAGGCTAACGCAGTATTTT.

With respect to this clonotype: A much larger clone differs from this one at a single base, so this may be a read error. The gene calls are TRBV6-6 and TRBJ2-7; D is undetermined. CDR3 length: 13 residues. Per the germline V gene, CDR1 is MNHNY and CDR2 is SVGAGI (reference sequence). The CDR3 spells CASSDSGMGEQYF. The CDR3 DNA reads as TGTGCCAGCAGTGACTCTGGAATGGGGGAGCAGTACTTC.

This clonotype was seen once. The genes are TRBV29-1 and TRBJ1-2, with 9 bases that match TRBD1. The CDR3 contains 16 residues. V lost 4 bases, J lost 5 bases, and 14 bases stayed unmatched. Germline lookup yields CDR1 SQVTM and CDR2 ANQGSEA. This chain's CDR3 is CSVVGQGQGRWYGYTF. The CDR3, as DNA: TGCAGCGTTGTTGGTCAGGGACAGGGAAGGTGGTATGGCTACACCTTC.

The V call is TRBV2, the J call TRBJ2-1; a possible D gene is TRBD2 (7 bases). The germline CDR1 and CDR2 sequences are SNHLY and FYNNEI. This CDR3 contains 14 residues. Trimming took off 7 bases at V and 7 bases at J, with 17 bases between the two ends. CDR3 nucleotides: TGTGCCAGCACCCGAGAGGGGGGGAGGAATGAGCAGTTCTTC. It encodes CASTREGGRNEQFF. Looking up the rest from reference TRBV2 and TRBJ2-1 gives the full variable domain: EPEVTQTPSHQVTQMGQEVILRCVPISNHLYFYWYRQILGQKVEFLVSFYNNEISEKSEIFDDQFSVERPDGSNFTLKIRSTKLEDSAMYFCASTREGGRNEQFFGPGTRLTVL.

With respect to this clonotype: A read error may account for a junction end that differs from germline. V usage is TRBV27 and J usage is TRBJ2-3, with TRBD1 identical over 8 bases. This CDR3 has 14 amino acids. The germline V gene encodes CDR1 MNHEY and CDR2 SMNVEV (reference sequence). In nucleotides, the CDR3 is TGTGCCAGCATTTTATTCCAGGGGGCTGATACGCAGTATTTT. Protein product: CASILFQGADTQYF.

There are many counts of this clonotype. Germline is not matched at one junction end, which may reflect a read error. The V call is TRBV5-1, the J call TRBJ2-1, with D possibly matching TRBD2 (6 bases). This CDR3 is 14 amino acids long. Germline-derived CDR1 and CDR2 are SGHRS and YFSETQ. The CDR3 loop is CASSGGSSYNEQFF. CDR3 DNA: TGTGCCAGCAGTGGGGGGAGCTCCTACAATGAGCAGTTCTTC.

This chain connects TRBV9 to TRBJ2-3, with 11 bases fitting TRBD2. The germline V gene encodes CDR1 SGDLS and CDR2 YYNGEE. V shed 4 bases and J 0 bases; nucleotides not matched to a gene: 4. The CDR3 totals 16 residues. The CDR3 loop is CASSPGTSGSTDTQYF. DNA of the CDR3: TGTGCCAGCAGCCCCGGGACTAGCGGAAGCACAGATACGCAGTATTTT.

This chain links TRBV7-9 with TRBJ2-1; D tentatively reads TRBD1 or TRBD2 (5 bases each). Per germline, CDR1 SEHNR and CDR2 FQNEAQ (reference sequence). This CDR3 has 17 residues. V lost 1 base, J lost 4 bases, and 17 bases lay in between. The CDR3 nucleotides are TGTGCCAGCAGCTTAGTCTCTCTAGTGGGGGAATACAATGAGCAGTTCTTC. This sequence encodes CASSLVSLVGEYNEQFF.

J is TRBJ2-1 and V is TRBV30; 7 bases match TRBD2. CDR3 length: 15 amino acids. V gave up 4 bases and J gave up 1 base; unmatched junction bases: 7. Looked up from germline, CDR1 is GTSNPN and CDR2 is SVGIG (reference sequence). CDR3 sequence (DNA): TGTGCCTGGAATCACAGCGGGACGTCCTACAATGAGCAGTTCTTC. This gives the protein CAWNHSGTSYNEQFF.

The V call is TRBV9, the J call TRBJ2-7; TRBD2 matches 11 bases. V shed 3 bases and J 2 bases; nucleotides not matched to a gene: 7. The CDR3 totals 16 residues. Looked up from germline, CDR1 is SGDLS and CDR2 is YYNGEE. CDR3 region: CASSEVGTSGTYEQYF. DNA of the CDR3: TGTGCCAGCAGCGAAGTAGGGACTAGCGGAACCTACGAGCAGTACTTC.

Concerning this clonotype: A much larger clone sits a single nucleotide away, making a read error possible. The rearrangement joins TRBV9 to TRBJ2-1; TRBD2 matches 11 bases. Germline V gene lookup returns CDR1 SGDLS and CDR2 YYNGEE. This CDR3 spans 16 amino acids. The CDR3 loop is CASSPRTSGYYNGQFF. CDR3 DNA: TGTGCCAGCAGCCCCCGGACTAGCGGGTACTACAATGGGCAGTTCTTC. The full variable domain, its missing parts supplied by reference TRBV9 and TRBJ2-1, is DSGVTQTPKHLITATGQRVTLRCSPRSGDLSVYWYQQSLDQGLQFLIQYYNGEERAKGNILERFSAQQFPDLHSELNLSSLELGDSALYFCASSPRTSGYYNGQFFGPGTRLTVL.